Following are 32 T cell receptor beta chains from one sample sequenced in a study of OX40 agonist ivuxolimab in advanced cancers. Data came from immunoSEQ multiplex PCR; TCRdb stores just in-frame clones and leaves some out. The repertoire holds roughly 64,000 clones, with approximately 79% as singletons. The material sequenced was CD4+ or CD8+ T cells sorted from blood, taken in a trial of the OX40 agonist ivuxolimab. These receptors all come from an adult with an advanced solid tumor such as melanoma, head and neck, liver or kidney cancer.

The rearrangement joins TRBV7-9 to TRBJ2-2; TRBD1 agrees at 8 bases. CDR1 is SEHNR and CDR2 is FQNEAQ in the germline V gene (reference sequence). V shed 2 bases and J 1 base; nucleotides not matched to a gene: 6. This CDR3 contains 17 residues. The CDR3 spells CASSLQRGQGNTGELFF. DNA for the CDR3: TGTGCCAGCAGCTTACAGCGAGGACAGGGGAACACCGGGGAGCTGTTTTTT.

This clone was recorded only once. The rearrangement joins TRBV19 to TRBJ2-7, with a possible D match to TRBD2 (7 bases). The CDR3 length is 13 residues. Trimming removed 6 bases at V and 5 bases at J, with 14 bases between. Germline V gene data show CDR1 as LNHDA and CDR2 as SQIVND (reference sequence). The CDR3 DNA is TGTGCCAGTAGCGGGGGGCCGCTTGACGAGCAGTACTTC. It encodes CASSGGPLDEQYF.

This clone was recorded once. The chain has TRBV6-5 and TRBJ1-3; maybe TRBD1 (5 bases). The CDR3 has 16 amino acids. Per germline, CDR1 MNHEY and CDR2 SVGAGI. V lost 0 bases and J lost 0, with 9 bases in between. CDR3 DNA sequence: TGTGCCAGCAGTTACTCAGGGGTTCTCTCTGGAAACACCATATATTTT. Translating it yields CASSYSGVLSGNTIYF.

The CDR3 DNA sequence: TGCAGCGTTCGGCGGACCAAAGAGACCCAGTACTTC. It encodes CSVRRTKETQYF. The chain employs TRBV29-1 and TRBJ2-5; D gene uncertain. V lost 5 bases and J 3 bases, leaving 10 bases between the germline ends. Germline values: CDR1 SQVTM, CDR2 ANQGSEA. This CDR3 has 12 amino acids.

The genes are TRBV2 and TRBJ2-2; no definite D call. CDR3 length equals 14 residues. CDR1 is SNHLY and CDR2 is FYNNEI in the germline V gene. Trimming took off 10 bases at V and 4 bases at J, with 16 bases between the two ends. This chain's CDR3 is CATAEQTITGELFF. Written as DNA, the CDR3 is TGTGCCACCGCGGAGCAAACAATCACCGGGGAGCTGTTTTTT.

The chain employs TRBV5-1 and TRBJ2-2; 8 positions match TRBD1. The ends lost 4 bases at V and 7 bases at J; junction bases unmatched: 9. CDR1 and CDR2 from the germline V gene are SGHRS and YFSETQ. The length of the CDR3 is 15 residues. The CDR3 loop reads CASSPRQGSNGELFF. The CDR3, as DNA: TGCGCCAGCAGCCCCCGACAGGGGAGTAACGGGGAGCTGTTTTTT.

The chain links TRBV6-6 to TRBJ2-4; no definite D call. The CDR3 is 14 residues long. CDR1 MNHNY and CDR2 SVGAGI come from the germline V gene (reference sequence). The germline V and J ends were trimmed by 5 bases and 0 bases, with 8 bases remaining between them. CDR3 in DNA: TGTGCCAGCAGTCCTTCGTTAGCCAAAAACATTCAGTACTTC. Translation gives CASSPSLAKNIQYF.

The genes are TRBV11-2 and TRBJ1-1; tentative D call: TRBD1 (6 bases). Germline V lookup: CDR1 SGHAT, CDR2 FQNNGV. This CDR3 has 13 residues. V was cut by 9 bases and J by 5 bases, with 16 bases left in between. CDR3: CASHQGHRTEAFF. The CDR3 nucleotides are TGTGCCAGTCATCAGGGACATAGGACTGAAGCTTTCTTT.

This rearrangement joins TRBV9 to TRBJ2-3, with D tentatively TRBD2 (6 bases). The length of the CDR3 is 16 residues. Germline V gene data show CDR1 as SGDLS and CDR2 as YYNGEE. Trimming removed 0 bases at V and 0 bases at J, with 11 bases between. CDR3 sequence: CASSVASSGSTDTQYF. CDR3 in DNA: TGTGCCAGCAGCGTAGCTAGTAGCGGCAGCACAGATACGCAGTATTTT.

The CDR3 region is CASSSPRTRLQYF. The CDR3 nucleotides read TGTGCCAGCAGCTCACCCAGGACTCGACTGCAGTACTTC. The chain combines TRBV7-2 with TRBJ2-7; TRBD2 might be the D (5 bases). Trimming pared 4 bases from V and 9 bases from J, leaving 16 bases between. In germline, CDR1 is SGHTA, CDR2 FQGNSA. The CDR3 has 13 amino acids.

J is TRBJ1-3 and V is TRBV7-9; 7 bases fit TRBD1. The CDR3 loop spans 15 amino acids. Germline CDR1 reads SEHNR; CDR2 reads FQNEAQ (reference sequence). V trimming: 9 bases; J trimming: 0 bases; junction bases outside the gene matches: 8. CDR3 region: CASVPGQFSGNTIYF. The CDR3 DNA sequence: TGTGCCAGTGTACCGGGACAGTTCTCTGGAAACACCATATATTTT.

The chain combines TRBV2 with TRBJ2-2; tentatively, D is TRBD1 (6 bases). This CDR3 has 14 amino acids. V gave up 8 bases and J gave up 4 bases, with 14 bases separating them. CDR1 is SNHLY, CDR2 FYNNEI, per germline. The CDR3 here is CASAGTLRTGELFF. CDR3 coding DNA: TGTGCCAGCGCTGGGACATTGCGCACCGGGGAGCTGTTTTTT.

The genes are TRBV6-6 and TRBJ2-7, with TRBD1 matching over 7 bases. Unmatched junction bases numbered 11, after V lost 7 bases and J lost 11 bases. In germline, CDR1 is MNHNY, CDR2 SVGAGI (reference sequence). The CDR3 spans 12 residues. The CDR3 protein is CASNFPGQTEYF. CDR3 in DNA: TGTGCCAGCAATTTTCCGGGACAGACCGAGTACTTC.

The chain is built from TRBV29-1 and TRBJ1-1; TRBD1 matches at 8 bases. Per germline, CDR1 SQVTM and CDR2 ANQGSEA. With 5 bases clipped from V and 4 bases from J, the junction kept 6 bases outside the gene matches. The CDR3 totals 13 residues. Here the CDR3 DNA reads TGCAGCGTTAGGGGACAGGCGGCCACTGAAGCTTTCTTT. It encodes CSVRGQAATEAFF.

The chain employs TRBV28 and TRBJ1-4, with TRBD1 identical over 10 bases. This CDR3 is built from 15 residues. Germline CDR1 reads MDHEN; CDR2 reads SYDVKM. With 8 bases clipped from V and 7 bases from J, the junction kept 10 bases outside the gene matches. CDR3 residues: CASLPTGTGAEKLFF. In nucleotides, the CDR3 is TGTGCCAGCTTACCCACCGGGACAGGGGCTGAAAAACTGTTTTTT.

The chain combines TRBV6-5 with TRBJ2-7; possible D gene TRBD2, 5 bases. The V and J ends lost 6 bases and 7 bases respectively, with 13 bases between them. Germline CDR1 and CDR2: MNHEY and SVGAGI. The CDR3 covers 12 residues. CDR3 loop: CASSDGRGEQYF. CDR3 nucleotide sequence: TGTGCCAGCAGCGACGGACGGGGAGAGCAGTACTTC.

The CDR3: CASSLVGGGSYNEQFF. The CDR3 bases are TGTGCCAGCAGCTTAGTAGGTGGAGGGTCCTACAATGAGCAGTTCTTC. This chain joins TRBV7-9 and TRBJ2-1; D is possibly TRBD2 (6 bases). The CDR3 covers 16 residues. V lost 1 base and J 1 base, leaving 11 bases between the germline ends. The V gene's germline CDR1 is SEHNR and CDR2 FQNEAQ (reference sequence).

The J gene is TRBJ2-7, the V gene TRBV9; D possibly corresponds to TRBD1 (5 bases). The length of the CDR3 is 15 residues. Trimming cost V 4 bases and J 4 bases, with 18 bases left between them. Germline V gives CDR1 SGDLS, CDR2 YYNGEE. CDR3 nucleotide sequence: TGTGCCAGCAGCCCTAGGGGTATTGGGGCGTACGAGCAGTACTTC. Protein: CASSPRGIGAYEQYF. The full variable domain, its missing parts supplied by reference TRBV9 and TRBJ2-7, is DSGVTQTPKHLITATGQRVTLRCSPRSGDLSVYWYQQSLDQGLQFLIQYYNGEERAKGNILERFSAQQFPDLHSELNLSSLELGDSALYFCASSPRGIGAYEQYFGPGTRLTVT.

The CDR3 is CASSPAGTARSNQPQHF. Here the CDR3 DNA reads TGTGCCAGCTCCCCCGCGGGGACGGCTAGGAGCAATCAGCCCCAGCATTTT. The V and J genes are TRBV18 and TRBJ1-5, with D possibly TRBD1 on 5 matching bases. The CDR3 has 17 residues. V dropped 6 bases and J dropped 1 base, with 19 bases sitting between them. Germline loops: CDR1 KGHSH, CDR2 LQKENI.

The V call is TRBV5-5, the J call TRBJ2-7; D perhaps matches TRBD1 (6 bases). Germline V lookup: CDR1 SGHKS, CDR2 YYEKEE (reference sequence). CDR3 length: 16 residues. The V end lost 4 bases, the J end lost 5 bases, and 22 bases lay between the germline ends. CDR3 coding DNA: TGTGCCAGCAGCATTACAGGGTCCCTCCTTTCTGACGAGCAGTACTTC. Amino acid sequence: CASSITGSLLSDEQYF.

DNA of the CDR3: TGTGCCAGCAGTTACTCGGACGGGGAGGGGACTGAAGCTTTCTTT. Residues: CASSYSDGEGTEAFF. The chain has TRBV6-5 and TRBJ1-1; tentatively, D is TRBD1 (5 bases). The V and J ends lost 0 bases and 5 bases respectively, with 13 bases between them. Germline V lookup: CDR1 MNHEY, CDR2 SVGAGI. The CDR3 contains 15 residues.

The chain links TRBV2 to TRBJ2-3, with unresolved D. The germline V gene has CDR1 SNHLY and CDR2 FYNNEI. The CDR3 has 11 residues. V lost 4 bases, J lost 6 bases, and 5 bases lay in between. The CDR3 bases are TGTGCCAGCAGTGTTAGTGATACGCAGTATTTT. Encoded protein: CASSVSDTQYF.

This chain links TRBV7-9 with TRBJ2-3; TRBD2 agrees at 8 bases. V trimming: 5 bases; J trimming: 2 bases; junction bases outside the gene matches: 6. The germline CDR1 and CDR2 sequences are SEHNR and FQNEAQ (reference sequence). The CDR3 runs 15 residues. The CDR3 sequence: CASSPTSAYTDTQYF. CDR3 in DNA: TGTGCCAGCAGCCCGACTAGCGCCTACACAGATACGCAGTATTTT.

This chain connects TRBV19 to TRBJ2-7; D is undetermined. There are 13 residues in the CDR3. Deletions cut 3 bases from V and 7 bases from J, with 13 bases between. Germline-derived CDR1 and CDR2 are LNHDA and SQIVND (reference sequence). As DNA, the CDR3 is TGTGCCAGTAGTATTCGACGAAGGGAAGAGCAGTACTTC. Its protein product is CASSIRRREEQYF. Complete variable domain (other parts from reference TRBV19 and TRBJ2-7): DGGITQSPKYLFRKEGQNVTLSCEQNLNHDAMYWYRQDPGQGLRLIYYSQIVNDFQKGDIAEGYSVSREKKESFPLTVTSAQKNPTAFYLCASSIRRREEQYFGPGTRLTVT.

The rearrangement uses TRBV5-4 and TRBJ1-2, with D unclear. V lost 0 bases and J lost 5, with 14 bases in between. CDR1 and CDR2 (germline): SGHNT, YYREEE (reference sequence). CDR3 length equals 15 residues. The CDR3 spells CASSLDRLTGYGYTF. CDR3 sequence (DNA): TGTGCCAGCAGCTTGGATAGACTTACGGGATATGGCTACACCTTC.

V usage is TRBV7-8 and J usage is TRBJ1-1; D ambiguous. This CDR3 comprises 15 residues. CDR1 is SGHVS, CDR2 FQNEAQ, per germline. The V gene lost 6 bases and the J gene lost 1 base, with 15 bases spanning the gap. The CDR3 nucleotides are TGTGCCAGCAGTCCCGGGCCCACCGCGAACACTGAAGCTTTCTTT. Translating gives CASSPGPTANTEAFF.

The CDR3 DNA reads TGTGCCAGCAGGACTAGCGGCCAAGAGACCCAGTACTTC. Its protein is CASRTSGQETQYF. The V call is TRBV6-1, the J call TRBJ2-5; TRBD2 matches 9 bases. This CDR3 region has 13 residues. V lost 6 bases to trimming and J lost 1 base; unmatched junction nucleotides: 0. The germline CDR1 and CDR2 sequences are MNHNS and SASEGT.

As DNA, the CDR3 is TGTGCCACCAGCAGATCGGCTGCGGGAGGGTACAATGAGCAGTTCTTC. This encodes CATSRSAAGGYNEQFF. The genes are TRBV15 and TRBJ2-1; 9 bases line up with TRBD2. With 2 bases clipped from V and 4 bases from J, the junction kept 6 bases outside the gene matches. There are 16 residues in the CDR3. CDR1 is LNHNV and CDR2 is YYDKDF in the germline V gene (reference sequence). Full variable domain (outside the CDR3, taken from reference TRBV15 and TRBJ2-1): DAMVIQNPRYQVTQFGKPVTLSCSQTLNHNVMYWYQQKSSQAPKLLFHYYDKDFNNEADTPDNFQSRRPNTSFCFLDIRSPGLGDTAMYLCATSRSAAGGYNEQFFGPGTRLTVL.

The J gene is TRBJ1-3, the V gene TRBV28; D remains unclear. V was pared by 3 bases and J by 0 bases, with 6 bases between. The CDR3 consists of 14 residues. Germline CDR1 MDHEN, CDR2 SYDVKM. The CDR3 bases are TGTGCCAGCAGTTTTGCAGCCTCTGGAAACACCATATATTTT. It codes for CASSFAASGNTIYF.

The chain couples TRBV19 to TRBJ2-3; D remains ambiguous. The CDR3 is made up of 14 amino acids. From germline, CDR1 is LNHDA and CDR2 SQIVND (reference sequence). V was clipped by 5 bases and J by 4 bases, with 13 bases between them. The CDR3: CASSLSSVADTQYF. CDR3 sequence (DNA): TGTGCCAGTAGTCTTTCCTCCGTGGCAGATACGCAGTATTTT.

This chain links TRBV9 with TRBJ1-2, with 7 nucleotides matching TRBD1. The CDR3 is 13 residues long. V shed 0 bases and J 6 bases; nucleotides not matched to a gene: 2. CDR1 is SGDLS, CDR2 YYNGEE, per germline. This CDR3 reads CASSVEQGNGYTF. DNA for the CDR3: TGTGCCAGCAGCGTAGAACAGGGGAATGGCTACACCTTC.

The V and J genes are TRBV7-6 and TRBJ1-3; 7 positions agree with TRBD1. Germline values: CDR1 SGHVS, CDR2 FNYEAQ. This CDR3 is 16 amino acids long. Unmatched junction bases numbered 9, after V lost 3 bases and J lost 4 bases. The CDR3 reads CASSLFVSGQGNTIYF. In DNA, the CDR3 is TGTGCCAGCAGCTTGTTTGTGTCGGGACAGGGAAACACCATATATTTT.